These 30 T cell receptor beta chains share one sample of origin, sequenced in a study of identical twins. TCRdb independently ran MiXCR on the 5' RACE reads; one entry per CDR3 protein. The table includes more than 1.5 million distinct CDR3 sequences, around 29% detected once. Sequencing was performed on cord blood. The receptor source for this set is a newborn girl in good health.

The table lists this clonotype with a few counts. This chain's CDR3 is CASSPLGQGHSYEQYF. The CDR3 DNA reads TGTGCCAGCAGCCCCCTCGGACAGGGGCACTCCTACGAGCAGTACTTC. This chain uses TRBV28 with TRBJ2-7, with 9 bases lining up with TRBD1. Per the germline V gene, CDR1 is MDHEN and CDR2 is SYDVKM. V trimming: 6 bases; J trimming: 0 bases; junction bases outside the gene matches: 9. This CDR3 has 16 residues. Full variable domain (missing parts from reference TRBV28 and TRBJ2-7): DVKVTQSSRYLVKRTGEKVFLECVQDMDHENMFWYRQDPGLGLRLIYFSYDVKMKEKGDIPEGYSVSREKKERFSLILESASTNQTSMYLCASSPLGQGHSYEQYFGPGTRLTVT.

To note about this clonotype: Its ends do not fully match the called genes, so a read error is possible. The chain recombines TRBV11-2 with TRBJ1-2; TRBD1 might be the D (6 bases). Germline lookup yields CDR1 SGHAT and CDR2 FQNNGV. The CDR3 covers 16 residues. The CDR3 is CAGSLTDRNRAYGYTF. Here the CDR3 DNA reads TGTGCCGGCAGCTTAACAGACAGGAACAGAGCGTATGGCTACACCTTC.

This clonotype was observed a few times. The chain employs TRBV6-1 and TRBJ2-2; 9 bases agree with TRBD2. This CDR3 is 15 amino acids long. The V and J ends lost 4 bases and 3 bases, in that order; junction bases with no gene match: 3. From germline, CDR1 is MNHNS and CDR2 SASEGT. The CDR3 coding sequence is TGTGCCAGCAGTGTACTAGCGGGCGACACCGGGGAGCTGTTTTTT. It yields the protein CASSVLAGDTGELFF.

This clonotype was observed a few times. This rearrangement joins TRBV20-1 to TRBJ1-6; the D is unclear. Trimming left V 0 bases short and J 3 bases short, with 6 bases between. The CDR3 sequence is 14 residues long. Per germline, CDR1 DFQATT and CDR2 SNEGSKA (reference sequence). CDR3 DNA sequence: TGCAGTGCTAGAGATACGGACTATAATTCACCCCTCCACTTT. Amino acid sequence: CSARDTDYNSPLHF.

This clonotype turned up a few times. The V and J genes are TRBV9 and TRBJ2-5; 7 bases fit TRBD2. V was pared by 4 bases and J by 7 bases, with 7 bases of the junction left unmatched. This CDR3 spans 13 amino acids. CDR1 and CDR2 from the germline V gene are SGDLS and YYNGEE. CDR3 sequence (DNA): TGTGCCAGCAGCACGACTAGCATCGGGACCCAGTACTTC. This codes for CASSTTSIGTQYF.

This clonotype has a count of ten or more. The V gene is TRBV14, the J gene TRBJ2-7, with TRBD1 identical over 7 bases. V shed 1 base, J shed 3 bases, and the junction held 3 bases outside the gene matches. The CDR3 covers 14 residues. CDR1 is SGHDN and CDR2 is FVKESK in the germline V gene. In DNA, the CDR3 is TGTGCCAGCAGCCAAGTCCGGGACAGCTACGAGCAGTACTTC. Translation gives CASSQVRDSYEQYF.

The sample holds a few counts of this clonotype. The chain carries TRBV7-9 and TRBJ2-7; 7 positions match TRBD1. With 1 base clipped from V and 3 bases from J, the junction kept 12 bases outside the gene matches. This CDR3 is built from 17 residues. Germline V gives CDR1 SEHNR, CDR2 FQNEAQ (reference sequence). Here the CDR3 reads CASSLGSYTGVDYEQYF. The CDR3 region has the DNA TGTGCCAGCAGCTTAGGTAGCTATACAGGGGTCGACTACGAGCAGTACTTC.

Only a few counts were recorded for this clonotype. A junction boundary mismatches the germline segment, possibly from a read error. V gene TRBV7-7 combines with J gene TRBJ2-7; the D gene could be TRBD1 or TRBD2 (5 bases each). The J call may not be correct, given that the DNA end is closer to TRBJ2-5. CDR1 is SSHAT and CDR2 is FNYEAQ in the germline V gene (reference sequence). The CDR3 extends over 16 amino acids. CDR3 coding DNA: TGTGCTAGCAGCTCCGGGACCGTAGGCGAAACGAAGACCCAGTACTTC. Translation gives CASSSGTVGETKTQYF.

The chain joins TRBV6-1 to TRBJ1-1, with D possibly being TRBD1 (5 bases). CDR1 and CDR2 (germline): MNHNS, SASEGT. With 5 bases removed from V and 0 bases from J, the gap between germline ends came to 13 bases. CDR3 length: 15 amino acids. The chain's CDR3 is CASSPKQVMNTEAFF. CDR3 coding DNA: TGTGCCAGCAGTCCTAAACAGGTTATGAACACTGAAGCTTTCTTT.

The chain employs TRBV5-1 and TRBJ2-1; 11 bases are shared with TRBD2. This CDR3 is 15 amino acids long. Trimming removed 2 bases from V and 5 bases from J; junction bases left unmatched: 3. CDR1 and CDR2 (germline): SGHRS, YFSETQ. The CDR3 sequence: CASSFRGLADNEQFF. CDR3 nucleotides: TGCGCCAGCAGCTTCAGGGGACTAGCGGACAATGAGCAGTTCTTC.

This clonotype was observed a handful of times. The genes are TRBV2 and TRBJ2-5; tentatively, D is TRBD1 (6 bases). Germline CDR1 and CDR2: SNHLY and FYNNEI. The CDR3 runs to 13 residues. V was trimmed by 0 bases and J by 11 bases, leaving 13 bases between them. The CDR3 DNA is TGTGCCAGCAGTGAAGCGTGGGCAGGGGAGCAGTACTTC. It codes for CASSEAWAGEQYF.

This rearrangement joins TRBV25-1 to TRBJ1-5; no reliable D call. The ends were cut back, 4 bases at V and 4 bases at J, with 5 bases in the middle. Looked up from germline, CDR1 is MGHDK and CDR2 is SYGVNS. The CDR3 length is 12 residues. Here the CDR3 reads CASSVENQPQHF. In DNA form, the CDR3 reads TGTGCCAGCAGTGTCGAGAATCAGCCCCAGCATTTT.

V gene TRBV20-1 combines with J gene TRBJ1-5; the D gene is possibly TRBD1 (5 bases). The CDR3 is made up of 8 amino acids. Trimming cost V 8 bases and J 11 bases, with 7 bases left between them. Germline CDR1 is DFQATT and CDR2 is SNEGSKA (reference sequence). CDR3 sequence (DNA): TGCAGTTCGGGGGCCCAGCATTTT. Translation gives CSSGAQHF.

J is TRBJ2-3 and V is TRBV12-3 or TRBV12-4; no clear D. Trimming stripped 1 base from V and 11 bases from J, with 7 bases between. CDR3 length: 11 residues. CDR3 loop: CASSLGDVQYF. The CDR3 coding sequence is TGTGCCAGCAGTTTAGGGGATGTGCAGTATTTT.

The genes are TRBV29-1 and TRBJ2-5, with 7 bases lining up with TRBD1. The V and J ends lost 7 bases and 5 bases, in that order; junction bases with no gene match: 10. CDR3 length: 13 amino acids. Germline assignment: CDR1 SQVTM and CDR2 ANQGSEA. The CDR3 DNA sequence: TGCAGCGCTTCGACAGGGCAGGGGGAGACCCAGTACTTC. Protein: CSASTGQGETQYF.

The CDR3 DNA follows: TGCGCCAGCAGCTTGGAAGGGGACAGTCTAGCCAAAAACATTCAGTACTTC. It is translated as CASSLEGDSLAKNIQYF. The chain joins TRBV5-1 to TRBJ2-4; TRBD1 matches at 7 bases. V lost 0 bases to trimming and J lost 0 bases; unmatched junction nucleotides: 6. This CDR3 contains 17 residues. From germline, CDR1 is SGHRS and CDR2 YFSETQ.

This clonotype appeared a few times. This sequence joins TRBV11-2 and TRBJ1-1; 7 positions match TRBD1. The CDR3 runs 15 residues. With 5 bases clipped from V and 1 base from J, the junction kept 7 bases outside the gene matches. Germline V gene sequence: CDR1 SGHAT, CDR2 FQNNGV. In DNA, the CDR3 is TGTGCCAGCAGCGATTACAGGGGATCGAACACTGAAGCTTTCTTT. As protein: CASSDYRGSNTEAFF.

This clonotype was detected only a few times. The chain uses TRBV4-1 and TRBJ1-4; D unclear. The germline V gene has CDR1 MGHRA and CDR2 YSYEKL. The CDR3 consists of 15 residues. V dropped 0 bases and J dropped 3 bases, with 8 bases sitting between them. The CDR3 region is CASSQEGTANEKLFF. In nucleotides, the CDR3 is TGCGCCAGCAGCCAAGAGGGCACAGCTAATGAAAAACTGTTTTTT.

Of note for this clonotype: One base away lies a much larger clone, so this may be a sequencing read error. The chain carries TRBV10-3 and TRBJ2-7; TRBD1 is a possible D gene (5 bases). Germline V gene data show CDR1 as ENHRY and CDR2 as SYGVKD. The CDR3 is 14 amino acids. Here the CDR3 DNA reads TGTGCCGTCAGTGCGCAGGGTTTTGCCTACGAGCAGTACTTC. It translates to CAVSAQGFAYEQYF.

Points on this clonotype: The junction shows a germline mismatch at one end, possibly a read error. V is TRBV24-1 and J is TRBJ1-5; D remains ambiguous. The V gene's germline CDR1 is KGHDR and CDR2 SFDVKD. The length of the CDR3 is 12 residues. In DNA, the CDR3 is TGTGCCACCAGTGATTTGGATCAGCCCCGGCATTTT. Translated: CATSDLDQPRHF.

This clonotype was counted ten times or more. J is TRBJ2-4 and V is TRBV5-1; the D is unclear. The J call may be mistaken, given a closer DNA end match to TRBJ2-7. The CDR3 extends over 12 amino acids. CDR1 and CDR2 (germline): SGHRS, YFSETQ. This CDR3 reads CASSLQRNEQYF. The CDR3 region has the DNA TGCGCCAGCAGCTTACAGCGTAACGAGCAGTACTTC.

The genes are TRBV4-2 and TRBJ2-3; possibly TRBD2 for D (7 bases). The CDR3 extends over 14 amino acids. V lost 0 bases to trimming and J lost 13 bases, with 17 bases between them. Germline assignment: CDR1 LGHNA and CDR2 YNFKEQ. DNA for the CDR3: TGTGCCAGCAGCCAAGATCAAGGGGGGGGGTGGGAGTATTTT. Translation: CASSQDQGGGWEYF.

The J gene is TRBJ1-2, the V gene TRBV6-5, with a weak D call TRBD1 (5 bases). Germline lookup yields CDR1 MNHEY and CDR2 SVGAGI. V was pared by 2 bases and J by 6 bases, with 10 bases between. The CDR3 is 13 residues long. CDR3 DNA: TGTGCCAGCAGTTACGGTGGGGGAGATGGCTACACCTTC. Amino acid sequence: CASSYGGGDGYTF.

The chain combines TRBV27 with TRBJ1-6, with no clear D. V was shortened by 3 bases and J by 12 bases, with 9 bases between the two germline ends. The CDR3 has 12 amino acids. The V gene's germline CDR1 is MNHEY and CDR2 SMNVEV (reference sequence). The CDR3 loop is CASSFPGRPLHF. The CDR3, as DNA: TGTGCCAGCAGTTTTCCGGGCAGACCCCTCCACTTT.

Many counts were recorded for this clonotype. The CDR3 nucleotides are TGCGCCAGCAGCTTTGTGGGCGGAGGCTACGAGCAGTACTTC. Translated: CASSFVGGGYEQYF. The chain combines TRBV5-1 with TRBJ2-7, with D tentatively TRBD2 (5 bases). CDR3 length equals 14 residues. The germline V gene has CDR1 SGHRS and CDR2 YFSETQ. The V gene lost 2 bases and the J gene lost 3 bases, with 12 bases spanning the gap.

This clonotype occurred many times. V gene TRBV5-1 combines with J gene TRBJ1-2; TRBD1 matches at 7 bases. This CDR3 comprises 14 residues. CDR1 is SGHRS and CDR2 is YFSETQ in the germline V gene. With V trimmed by 0 bases and J by 4 bases, 3 bases remained unmatched. CDR3: CASSLEAGGYGYTF. DNA for the CDR3: TGCGCCAGCAGCTTGGAGGCAGGGGGCTATGGCTACACCTTC. The entire variable domain, with the rest obtained from reference TRBV5-1 and TRBJ1-2, is as follows: KAGVTQTPRYLIKTRGQQVTLSCSPISGHRSVSWYQQTPGQGLQFLFEYFSETQRNKGNFPGRFSGRQFSNSRSEMNVSTLELGDSALYLCASSLEAGGYGYTFGSGTRLTVV.

This clonotype was seen a few times. The gene calls are TRBV6-1 and TRBJ2-5, with 8 bases lining up with TRBD1. The germline V gene has CDR1 MNHNS and CDR2 SASEGT. CDR3 length: 13 residues. With 2 bases clipped from V and 4 bases from J, the junction kept 0 bases outside the gene matches. The CDR3: CASSEQGAETQYF. The CDR3 DNA is TGTGCCAGCAGTGAACAGGGGGCAGAGACCCAGTACTTC.

V gene TRBV4-1 combines with J gene TRBJ2-3; D unclear. The CDR3 extends over 15 amino acids. Germline V gives CDR1 MGHRA, CDR2 YSYEKL. V gave up 2 bases and J gave up 1 base, with 10 bases separating them. The DNA for the CDR3 is TGCGCCAGCAGCCAAAAAACTCTCCGCACAGATACGCAGTATTTT. Translation gives CASSQKTLRTDTQYF.

The CDR3 DNA follows: TGTGCCACCAGCCGCCGGGCCCTCAATCAGCCCCAGCATTTT. The encoded protein is CATSRRALNQPQHF. The chain is built from TRBV15 and TRBJ1-5; D is unresolved. CDR1 is LNHNV, CDR2 YYDKDF, per germline (reference sequence). The CDR3 runs to 14 residues. V was shortened by 5 bases and J by 3 bases, with 11 bases between the two germline ends. Combining the CDR3 with reference TRBV15 and TRBJ1-5 gives the whole variable domain DAMVIQNPRYQVTQFGKPVTLSCSQTLNHNVMYWYQQKSSQAPKLLFHYYDKDFNNEADTPDNFQSRRPNTSFCFLDIRSPGLGDTAMYLCATSRRALNQPQHFGDGTRLSIL.

The chain couples TRBV4-2 to TRBJ1-4; D may be TRBD1 (6 bases). This CDR3 region has 17 residues. CDR1 LGHNA and CDR2 YNFKEQ come from the germline V gene. V was shortened by 4 bases and J by 6 bases, with 21 bases between the two germline ends. The DNA of the CDR3 is TGTGCCAGCAGCCGAGAAACTTATCAGGGGCCCTATGAAAAACTGTTTTTT. Translation gives CASSRETYQGPYEKLFF.